The 10 T cell receptor beta chains below were found in one sample sequenced in a study of regulatory T cells in long-lasting Graves disease. Time point here: newly diagnosed GD, antithyroid drugs for less than 3 months. From PBMCs, RNA was extracted and then used to make the TCR library. Investigators prepared the TCR beta libraries by applying iRepertoire HTBI primers and Arm-PCR of CDR3 regions. Using its own MiXCR run on the multiplex PCR reads, TCRdb lists one record per CDR3 protein. The data hold 420,000 or so distinct CDR3 sequences, with roughly 15% observed a single time. These data were likewise used in another study, on T cells in Graves' hyperthyroidism and ophthalmopathy.

The source was peripheral blood mononuclear cells (PBMCs), collected at new diagnosis, from a patient treated with antithyroid drugs. The receptors originated from a woman between 18 and 30 years old with Graves disease.

V is TRBV3-1 and J is TRBJ2-2; possibly TRBD1 or TRBD2 for D (6 bases each). Germline values: CDR1 LGHDT, CDR2 YNNKEL (reference sequence). V dropped 1 base and J dropped 2 bases, with 11 bases sitting between them. The CDR3 extends over 16 amino acids. CDR3 DNA: TGTGCCAGCAGCCAAGTAGGGGGGAGCAACACCGGGGAGCTGTTTTTT. This translates into CASSQVGGSNTGELFF.

Only a few counts were recorded for this clonotype. The chain joins TRBV7-6 to TRBJ2-3, with 14 bases matching TRBD2. This CDR3 has 16 residues. Germline values: CDR1 SGHVS, CDR2 FNYEAQ. J lost 5 bases, V lost 5 bases, and 6 bases had no gene match. The CDR3 region is CASSLGTSGSVDTQYF. CDR3 DNA: TGTGCCAGCAGCCTCGGGACTAGCGGGAGCGTAGATACGCAGTATTTT.

This clonotype has at least ten counts. The rearrangement joins TRBV5-1 to TRBJ1-1; D call uncertain. Germline V gene lookup returns CDR1 SGHRS and CDR2 YFSETQ. V was shortened by 5 bases and J by 7 bases, with 9 bases between the two germline ends. This CDR3 comprises 11 residues. CDR3 amino acids: CASRELGEAFF. The CDR3 DNA is TGCGCCAGCAGGGAGTTGGGTGAAGCTTTCTTT.

The CDR3 loop reads CASSELKGPINYGYTF. Written as DNA, the CDR3 is TGTGCCAGCAGTGAACTTAAGGGGCCTATTAACTATGGCTACACCTTC. The chain links TRBV2 to TRBJ1-2, with a tentative D call TRBD1 (5 bases). This CDR3 has 16 residues. CDR1 and CDR2 from the germline V gene are SNHLY and FYNNEI. V dropped 2 bases and J dropped 1 base, with 14 bases sitting between them.

This clonotype was seen ten or more times. The chain joins TRBV2 to TRBJ2-7; D may match TRBD1 or TRBD2 (5 bases each). V was shortened by 6 bases and J by 0 bases, with 12 bases between the two germline ends. This CDR3 contains 14 residues. Germline loops: CDR1 SNHLY, CDR2 FYNNEI. CDR3 DNA: TGTGCCAGCAGCCGGGACGGACCCTCCTACGAGCAGTACTTC. Encoded protein: CASSRDGPSYEQYF.

With respect to this clonotype: It may be a read error: a sequence one base away is much more abundant. The V and J genes are TRBV29-1 and TRBJ2-3, with 8 positions matching TRBD2. Per germline, CDR1 SQVTM and CDR2 ANQGSEA. The CDR3 is 14 residues long. V gave up 6 bases and J gave up 6 bases; unmatched junction bases: 11. CDR3: CSVTPGLDSDTQYF. Written as DNA, the CDR3 is TGCAGCGTCACCCCGGGACTAGATTCTGATACGCAGTATTTT.

This clonotype was detected only a few times. This chain connects TRBV7-3 to TRBJ2-1; 8 positions match TRBD1. V was clipped by 5 bases and J by 5 bases; unmatched bases: 5. The CDR3 extends over 14 amino acids. The germline gives CDR1 SGHTA, CDR2 FQGTGA. The DNA for the CDR3 is TGTGCCAGCAGCCCCGACAGGGGCGACAATGAGCAGTTCTTC. It is translated as CASSPDRGDNEQFF.

There are many counts of this clonotype. The rearrangement uses TRBV20-1 and TRBJ2-1; 11 nucleotides align to TRBD2. This CDR3 spans 14 amino acids. J gave up 9 bases and V 3 bases, and 7 bases lay outside the gene matches. The V gene's germline CDR1 is DFQATT and CDR2 SNEGSKA (reference sequence). The chain's CDR3 is CSASQTSGISEQFF. The CDR3 DNA sequence: TGCAGTGCTAGTCAGACTAGCGGGATCAGTGAGCAGTTCTTC.

The rearrangement joins TRBV7-2 to TRBJ2-1, with 7 nucleotides matching TRBD1. V was clipped by 4 bases and J by 2 bases; unmatched bases: 14. The CDR3 totals 18 residues. Per the germline V gene, CDR1 is SGHTA and CDR2 is FQGNSA. The CDR3, as DNA: TGTGCCAGCAGCTCACCCGACAGGGTGGTGGTTGCCTACAATGAGCAGTTCTTC. Protein: CASSSPDRVVVAYNEQFF.

Many counts were recorded for this clonotype. This rearrangement joins TRBV3-1 to TRBJ2-2; D ambiguous. CDR3 length equals 15 residues. CDR1 is LGHDT and CDR2 is YNNKEL in the germline V gene (reference sequence). V dropped 3 bases and J dropped 1 base, with 9 bases sitting between them. The CDR3 spells CASSHPSENTGELFF. The CDR3 DNA follows: TGTGCCAGCAGCCATCCCAGCGAGAACACCGGGGAGCTGTTTTTT.